This TCR beta chain is drawn from a study of shared clonotypes between healthy human individuals. Generated by immunoSEQ multiplex PCR, the TCRdb table keeps only in-frame clones and is missing some. The sample holds roughly 2 million clones, about 95% seen once. Selected positively for CCR7 and CD45RO-negative, naive CD8 cells excluded terminally differentiated effector memory CD45RA+ cells. The TCR was taken from a man aged 18 to 30 in good health. Sequenced: naive CD8+ T cells sorted from blood.

The CDR3 DNA sequence: TGTGCCAGCAGCCCGCATAGGGGACTAGCCACAGATACGCAGTATTTT. Residues: CASSPHRGLATDTQYF. The chain links TRBV7-9 to TRBJ2-3, with TRBD2 matching over 9 bases. V shed 5 bases and J 2 bases; nucleotides not matched to a gene: 8. Germline CDR1 and CDR2: SEHNR and FQNEAQ (reference sequence). The CDR3 has 16 residues.